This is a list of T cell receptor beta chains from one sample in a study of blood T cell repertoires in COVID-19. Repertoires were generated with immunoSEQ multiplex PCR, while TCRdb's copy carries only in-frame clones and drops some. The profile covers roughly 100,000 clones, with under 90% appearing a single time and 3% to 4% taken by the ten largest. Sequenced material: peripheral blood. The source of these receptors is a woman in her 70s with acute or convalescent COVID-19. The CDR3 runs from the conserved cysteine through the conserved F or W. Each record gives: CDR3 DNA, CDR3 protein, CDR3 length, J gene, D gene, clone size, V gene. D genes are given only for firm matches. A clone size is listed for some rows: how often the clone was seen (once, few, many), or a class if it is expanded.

cdr3_nt: TGTGCCAGCAGTCACACCGGGACAGGGGTGAGAAACATTCAGTACTTC; cdr3_aa: CASSHTGTGVRNIQYF; cdr3_length: 16; j_call: TRBJ2-4; d_call: TRBD1; clone_size: -; v_call: TRBV27
cdr3_nt: TGTGCCAGCAGCTTAGCGATTGGGAGACTAGCGGTGGGTGCCGGGGAGCTGTTTTTT; cdr3_aa: CASSLAIGRLAVGAGELFF; cdr3_length: 19; j_call: TRBJ2-2; d_call: TRBD2; clone_size: -; v_call: TRBV7-9
cdr3_nt: TGTGCCAGCAGCTTAGCAGCGGGCTATGGCTACACCTTC; cdr3_aa: CASSLAAGYGYTF; cdr3_length: 13; j_call: TRBJ1-2; d_call: -; clone_size: once; v_call: TRBV11-2
cdr3_nt: TGTGCCAGCAGCGTAGTCAGCTCTGGAAACACCATATATTTT; cdr3_aa: CASSVVSSGNTIYF; cdr3_length: 14; j_call: TRBJ1-3; d_call: -; clone_size: -; v_call: TRBV9
cdr3_nt: TGTGCCAGCAGAGGGGACAGGGGGCAAGCTTTCTTT; cdr3_aa: CASRGDRGQAFF; cdr3_length: 12; j_call: TRBJ1-1; d_call: TRBD1; clone_size: -; v_call: TRBV2
cdr3_nt: TGTGCCAGCACCCCGGGACACCCGAACACTGAAGCTTTCTTT; cdr3_aa: CASTPGHPNTEAFF; cdr3_length: 14; j_call: TRBJ1-1; d_call: -; clone_size: -; v_call: TRBV2
cdr3_nt: TGTGCCAGCAGTTACACAGGACAGGGGTTAGGAAAACTGTTTTTT; cdr3_aa: CASSYTGQGLGKLFF; cdr3_length: 15; j_call: TRBJ1-4; d_call: TRBD1; clone_size: -; v_call: TRBV6-5
cdr3_nt: TGTGCCAGCTCACCAAACAGGGGGCATCTGGTCGGAGAGACCCAGTACTTC; cdr3_aa: CASSPNRGHLVGETQYF; cdr3_length: 17; j_call: TRBJ2-5; d_call: TRBD1; clone_size: -; v_call: TRBV18
cdr3_nt: TGTGCCAGCAGTGAGTCACAGGGGCTCTACGAGCAGTACTTC; cdr3_aa: CASSESQGLYEQYF; cdr3_length: 14; j_call: TRBJ2-7; d_call: TRBD1; clone_size: -; v_call: TRBV6-1
cdr3_nt: TGTGCCAGCAGTTCACCACCCAGCGGGAGCTCCGCTGGGGCCAACGTCCTGACTTTC; cdr3_aa: CASSSPPSGSSAGANVLTF; cdr3_length: 19; j_call: TRBJ2-6; d_call: TRBD2; clone_size: -; v_call: TRBV28
cdr3_nt: TGTGCCAGCAGCCCCGCCCCACAGGGGTATAACGAGCAGTACTTC; cdr3_aa: CASSPAPQGYNEQYF; cdr3_length: 15; j_call: TRBJ2-7; d_call: TRBD1; clone_size: -; v_call: TRBV7-9
cdr3_nt: TGCAGCGCCTCCCCCGGGGGTGAAGCTTTCTTT; cdr3_aa: CSASPGGEAFF; cdr3_length: 11; j_call: TRBJ1-1; d_call: -; clone_size: once; v_call: TRBV29-1
cdr3_nt: TGTGCCAGCAGCCCGCGGGACAGTCTCTTGGACACTGAAGCTTTCTTT; cdr3_aa: CASSPRDSLLDTEAFF; cdr3_length: 16; j_call: TRBJ1-1; d_call: TRBD1; clone_size: -; v_call: TRBV7-6
cdr3_nt: TGTGCCAGCAGTATAACAGGGGATCAGCCCCAGCATTTT; cdr3_aa: CASSITGDQPQHF; cdr3_length: 13; j_call: TRBJ1-5; d_call: TRBD1; clone_size: once; v_call: TRBV6-5
cdr3_nt: TGTGCCAGCTCACCACAGAGAGGGAACACTGAAGCTTTCTTT; cdr3_aa: CASSPQRGNTEAFF; cdr3_length: 14; j_call: TRBJ1-1; d_call: -; clone_size: -; v_call: TRBV18
cdr3_nt: TGTGCCAGCAGCAGCAGGGAGGTTCAGTACTTC; cdr3_aa: CASSSREVQYF; cdr3_length: 11; j_call: TRBJ2-4; d_call: -; clone_size: -; v_call: TRBV2
cdr3_nt: TGTGCCAGCAGCCTAAATCTAGCGGGAGCCCTTAGAGGAGGTACGCAGTATTTT; cdr3_aa: CASSLNLAGALRGGTQYF; cdr3_length: 18; j_call: TRBJ2-3; d_call: TRBD2; clone_size: -; v_call: TRBV3-1/TRBV3-2
cdr3_nt: TGTGCCAGCAGTTTAAGAACAGGGCCGAGGGCCGGGGAGCTGTTTTTT; cdr3_aa: CASSLRTGPRAGELFF; cdr3_length: 16; j_call: TRBJ2-2; d_call: -; clone_size: once; v_call: TRBV27
cdr3_nt: TGTGCCAGCAGCTTGAGGTCAAGGAGGAACACTGAAGCTTTCTTT; cdr3_aa: CASSLRSRRNTEAFF; cdr3_length: 15; j_call: TRBJ1-1; d_call: -; clone_size: once; v_call: TRBV5-6
cdr3_nt: TGTGCCATCAGTGAGTTAGGCGGGAGGGGTGAGCAGTTCTTC; cdr3_aa: CAISELGGRGEQFF; cdr3_length: 14; j_call: TRBJ2-1; d_call: TRBD2; clone_size: -; v_call: TRBV10-3
cdr3_nt: TGTGCCAGCCGGCCGGGACAGGGACGGGGGGGATCACCCCTCCACTTT; cdr3_aa: CASRPGQGRGGSPLHF; cdr3_length: 16; j_call: TRBJ1-6; d_call: TRBD1; clone_size: -; v_call: TRBV2
cdr3_nt: TGTGCCAGCAGTTTATGCCACTATAGCAATCAGCCCCAGCATTTT; cdr3_aa: CASSLCHYSNQPQHF; cdr3_length: 15; j_call: TRBJ1-5; d_call: -; clone_size: few; v_call: TRBV28